This T cell receptor (beta chain) was documented in a study of identical twins. This clonotype has a count of ten or more. The antigen is undetermined. General study results and limits: Cord blood's abundant beta clonotypes had fewer insertions, unlike memory repertoires.

The CDR3 totals 16 residues. Germline CDR1 and CDR2: LGHNA and YSLEER. Unmatched junction bases numbered 6, after V lost 0 bases and J lost 6 bases. MiXCR, run by TCRdb on the 5' RACE reads, gives a single entry per CDR3 protein. The sample has hundreds of thousands of distinct CDR3 sequences, roughly 6% seen once; the top ten hold around 1.7%. Only healthy Caucasians were included as donors. The receptor was isolated from a man aged 18 to 30 in good health. The chain has TRBV4-3 and TRBJ2-1, with 9 bases aligning to TRBD2. The sequencing input was naive T cells sorted from blood. The DNA of the CDR3 is TGCGCCAGCAGCCAAGATCCTAGCGGGATTGTCAATGAGCAGTTCTTC. Its translation: CASSQDPSGIVNEQFF.